Shown below are 12 T cell receptor beta chains from a single sample sequenced in a study of blood T cell repertoires in COVID-19. This table comes from immunoSEQ multiplex PCR, and its TCRdb copy is limited to in-frame clones, with some not included. The data show approximately 60,000 clones, approximately 85% seen once. The sequenced material came from peripheral blood. These receptors all stem from a human donor in a cohort sampled during active COVID-19.

The chain combines TRBV19 with TRBJ2-1; D not certain. The germline V gene has CDR1 LNHDA and CDR2 SQIVND (reference sequence). The germline V and J ends were trimmed by 5 bases and 4 bases, with 3 bases remaining between them. The CDR3 is 11 amino acids. The CDR3, as DNA: TGTGCCAGTAGTCGTTACAATGAGCAGTTCTTC. This translates into CASSRYNEQFF.

The chain couples TRBV21-1 to TRBJ2-7; the table's D call, TRBD1, has no DNA check behind it. TRBV21-1 is reported as a pseudogene. This CDR3 contains 14 residues. The CDR3 here is CASRPTGGGNEQYF. DNA for the CDR3: TGTGCCAGCAGACCGACAGGGGGAGGGAACGAGCAGTACTTC.

The chain employs TRBV10-3 and TRBJ1-5; 9 bases map to TRBD1. The CDR3 contains 15 residues. Per germline, CDR1 ENHRY and CDR2 SYGVKD. The trim removed 3 bases at V and 5 bases at J, leaving 5 bases unmatched. CDR3 bases: TGTGCCATCAGTGAAGGACAGGGGATGGATCAGCCCCAGCATTTT. It yields the protein CAISEGQGMDQPQHF.

This clone was counted at least ten times. The genes are TRBV14 and TRBJ1-2, with D maybe TRBD1 (5 bases). The CDR3 runs 13 residues. CDR1 SGHDN and CDR2 FVKESK come from the germline V gene. Trimming removed 2 bases at V and 6 bases at J, with 10 bases between. The CDR3 DNA is TGTGCCAGCAGCCAATGGCAGGGTGATGGCTACACCTTC. Translated: CASSQWQGDGYTF.

This clone was seen only a few times. J is TRBJ1-6 and V is TRBV2; D perhaps matches TRBD1 (6 bases). Germline CDR1 reads SNHLY; CDR2 reads FYNNEI. The CDR3 length is 16 residues. Trimming left V 2 bases short and J 2 bases short, with 10 bases between. The CDR3 here is CASSEWGGTYNSPLHF. CDR3 in DNA: TGTGCCAGCAGTGAATGGGGGGGCACCTATAATTCACCCCTCCACTTT.

V gene TRBV5-6 combines with J gene TRBJ2-7; possible D gene TRBD1, 6 bases. Trimming took 0 bases from V and 6 from J, leaving 16 bases between them. Germline V gene data show CDR1 as SGHDT and CDR2 as YYEEEE. The CDR3 length is 15 residues. Here the CDR3 reads CASSLGGTSWGEQYF. CDR3 sequence (DNA): TGTGCCAGCAGCTTGGGGGGGACATCGTGGGGCGAGCAGTACTTC.

The rearrangement links TRBV10-3 to TRBJ2-3; D gene unclear. Germline V lookup: CDR1 ENHRY, CDR2 SYGVKD. Trimming removed 5 bases at V and 7 bases at J, with 7 bases between. CDR3 length: 11 amino acids. The DNA of the CDR3 is TGTGCCATCAGTATGGAGTATACGCAGTATTTT. Amino acid sequence: CAISMEYTQYF.

The V gene is TRBV11-2, the J gene TRBJ2-5; D is undetermined. Trimming took 0 bases from V and 1 from J, leaving 3 bases between them. The CDR3 spans 13 residues. Germline lookup yields CDR1 SGHAT and CDR2 FQNNGV. The CDR3: CASSLDSQETQYF. CDR3 coding DNA: TGTGCCAGCAGCTTAGACAGCCAAGAGACCCAGTACTTC.

This chain connects TRBV15 to TRBJ1-2; the match to TRBD1 covers 12 bases. The germline CDR1 and CDR2 sequences are LNHNV and YYDKDF (reference sequence). The CDR3 contains 14 residues. V shed 5 bases, J shed 8 bases, and the junction held 6 bases outside the gene matches. DNA for the CDR3: TGTGCCACCAGCTGGGGACAGGGGGCATTCGGCTACACCTTC. Its translation is CATSWGQGAFGYTF.

J is TRBJ1-2 and V is TRBV14; D call uncertain. Germline assignment: CDR1 SGHDN and CDR2 FVKESK. The V end was cut by 0 bases, the J end by 5 bases, with 7 bases between. This CDR3 has 13 residues. Here the CDR3 DNA reads TGTGCCAGCAGCCAAGATAGCGTTTATGGCTACACCTTC. Translation: CASSQDSVYGYTF.

The chain uses TRBV12-5 and TRBJ1-1, with D perhaps matching TRBD1 (5 bases). V was clipped by 5 bases and J by 2 bases, with 12 bases between them. CDR1 and CDR2 (germline): LGHNT, FRNRAP. CDR3 size: 14 residues. The CDR3 coding sequence is TGTGCTAGTGGTCCAGAGACAGCAAACACTGAAGCTTTCTTT. Translated: CASGPETANTEAFF.

The gene calls are TRBV24-1 and TRBJ2-3, with 10 bases lining up with TRBD2. V gave up 9 bases and J gave up 4 bases; unmatched junction bases: 9. The CDR3 extends over 15 amino acids. Germline V gene sequence: CDR1 KGHDR, CDR2 SFDVKD. The CDR3 nucleotides are TGTGCCACCTCACGGAGCGGGGGGGCGCCAGATACGCAGTATTTT. Translated, it gives CATSRSGGAPDTQYF.